The next 19 T cell receptor beta chains were all read from a single sample in a study of graft-versus-host responses after intestinal transplantation. Assay used: immunoSEQ multiplex PCR; TCRdb lists only in-frame clones, some missing. The profile covers about 120,000 clones, with 85% to 95% appearing a single time and about 0.11% taken by the ten largest. Their target antigens are unknown. Sequencing used unstimulated CD4+ T cells sorted from spleen or lymph node cells, obtained before intestinal transplant. These receptors were obtained from a human donor who received an intestinal transplant.

This clone has just a few counts. The rearrangement joins TRBV14 to TRBJ2-6; tentative D call: TRBD1 (6 bases). Germline V CDR1 and CDR2: SGHDN, FVKESK. CDR3 length equals 17 residues. Trimming pared 5 bases from V and 2 bases from J, leaving 16 bases between. CDR3 amino acids: CASSGQSRGAGANVLTF. The DNA of the CDR3 is TGTGCCAGCAGCGGACAGTCGAGGGGAGCTGGGGCCAACGTCCTGACTTTC.

The table lists this clone with a count of one. The gene calls are TRBV11-2 and TRBJ1-2; maybe TRBD1 (5 bases). V gave up 4 bases and J gave up 4 bases, with 16 bases separating them. CDR3 length equals 15 residues. Germline V gene sequence: CDR1 SGHAT, CDR2 FQNNGV. For the CDR3, the DNA is TGTGCCAGCAGCTCGCTCAAGTCGGGGCCCTATGGCTACACCTTC. This codes for CASSSLKSGPYGYTF.

The chain combines TRBV6-5 with TRBJ1-2; D is unclear. Germline V gives CDR1 MNHEY, CDR2 SVGAGI. Trimming cost V 7 bases and J 1 base, with 10 bases left between them. This CDR3 contains 13 residues. In DNA, the CDR3 is TGTGCCAGCATTGGGCCGGATAACTATGGCTACACCTTC. This encodes CASIGPDNYGYTF.

V usage is TRBV6-6 and J usage is TRBJ2-7, with D unclear. V was pared by 5 bases and J by 9 bases, with 11 bases between. The CDR3 extends over 11 amino acids. Per germline, CDR1 MNHNY and CDR2 SVGAGI (reference sequence). CDR3 protein: CASSARTGQYF. CDR3 in DNA: TGTGCCAGCAGTGCCCGAACCGGGCAGTACTTC.

V and J are TRBV19 and TRBJ1-1, with TRBD1 as a possible D gene (6 bases). Germline values: CDR1 LNHDA, CDR2 SQIVND (reference sequence). V dropped 4 bases and J dropped 2 bases, with 14 bases sitting between them. The length of the CDR3 is 15 residues. DNA for the CDR3: TGTGCCAGTAGTAGACAGGACCTACGAAACACTGAAGCTTTCTTT. Its protein is CASSRQDLRNTEAFF.

The gene calls are TRBV10-2 and TRBJ1-3; D unresolved. CDR1 is WSHSY, CDR2 SAAADI, per germline. This CDR3 comprises 13 residues. Between the trimmed V and J ends, which lost 8 bases and 1 base, there was a span of 9 bases. The CDR3: CASRMVSGNTIYF. The CDR3 coding sequence is TGCGCCAGCCGTATGGTATCTGGAAACACCATATATTTT.

This chain uses TRBV7-3 with TRBJ2-6; no firm D call. Trimming shortened V by 5 bases and J by 0 bases, and 5 bases separated the two germline ends. CDR1 is SGHTA and CDR2 is FQGTGA in the germline V gene. This CDR3 comprises 14 residues. CDR3 in amino acids: CASSPTSGANVLTF. The CDR3 nucleotides read TGTGCCAGCAGCCCCACCTCTGGGGCCAACGTCCTGACTTTC.

The genes are TRBV7-2 and TRBJ2-1, with 14 positions matching TRBD2. Germline CDR1 and CDR2: SGHTA and FQGNSA. J lost 8 bases, V lost 4 bases, and 7 bases had no gene match. The length of the CDR3 is 16 residues. DNA for the CDR3: TGTGCCAGCAGCTCCCGGACTAGCGGGAGGAGGGATGAGCAGTTCTTC. Translated, it gives CASSSRTSGRRDEQFF. The full variable domain, in which reference TRBV7-2 and TRBJ2-1 provide the parts outside the CDR3, is GAGVSQSPSNKVTEKGKDVELRCDPISGHTALYWYRQSLGQGLEFLIYFQGNSAPDKSGLPSDRFSAERTGGSVSTLTIQRTQQEDSAVYLCASSSRTSGRRDEQFFGPGTRLTVL.

V is TRBV7-8 and J is TRBJ2-4, with 7 bases lining up with TRBD1. Germline CDR1 SGHVS, CDR2 FQNEAQ. The CDR3 is made up of 18 amino acids. Trimming at V came to 1 base and at J to 3 bases, leaving 12 bases not matched to a gene. The CDR3 coding sequence is TGTGCCAGCAGCTTAGGGTCCCAAGGGGGCCAAGGCAAAAACATTCAGTACTTC. Translating gives CASSLGSQGGQGKNIQYF.

This clone was found a few times. V usage is TRBV7-9 and J usage is TRBJ2-7; D remains unclear. This CDR3 contains 14 residues. Per the germline V gene, CDR1 is SEHNR and CDR2 is FQNEAQ (reference sequence). V was clipped by 1 base and J by 2 bases, with 9 bases between them. The CDR3 nucleotides read TGTGCCAGCAGCTTAGGCGCAGGAGCCTACGAGCAGTACTTC. Translating gives CASSLGAGAYEQYF.

This sequence joins TRBV5-1 and TRBJ2-4; D not resolved. CDR3 length: 17 residues. Trimming pared 2 bases from V and 0 bases from J, leaving 15 bases between. Looked up from germline, CDR1 is SGHRS and CDR2 is YFSETQ. This CDR3 reads CASSLWRGNLAKNIQYF. In nucleotides, the CDR3 is TGCGCCAGCAGCTTATGGAGAGGAAATCTAGCCAAAAACATTCAGTACTTC.

The chain links TRBV4-1 to TRBJ2-1; 14 bases line up with TRBD2. The CDR3 totals 17 residues. V trimming: 4 bases; J trimming: 6 bases; junction bases outside the gene matches: 8. The V gene's germline CDR1 is MGHRA and CDR2 YSYEKL. The DNA of the CDR3 is TGCGCCAGCAGCCCCGGACTAGCGGGAGGTAAATCCAATGAGCAGTTCTTC. Translation: CASSPGLAGGKSNEQFF.

The CDR3 spells CATRLADRNEQFF. The CDR3 region has the DNA TGTGCCACCCGACTAGCGGACCGCAATGAGCAGTTCTTC. V is TRBV28 and J is TRBJ2-1, with TRBD2 matching over 9 bases. This CDR3 spans 13 amino acids. The germline V gene has CDR1 MDHEN and CDR2 SYDVKM. The V segment lost 10 bases and the J segment 6 bases; nucleotides outside the gene matches: 7. The whole variable domain, remainder taken from reference TRBV28 and TRBJ2-1, is DVKVTQSSRYLVKRTGEKVFLECVQDMDHENMFWYRQDPGLGLRLIYFSYDVKMKEKGDIPEGYSVSREKKERFSLILESASTNQTSMYLCATRLADRNEQFFGPGTRLTVL.

This rearrangement joins TRBV9 to TRBJ2-6; D call uncertain. Trimming removed 1 base at V and 0 bases at J, with 8 bases between. The germline V gene has CDR1 SGDLS and CDR2 YYNGEE. This CDR3 region has 16 residues. Written as DNA, the CDR3 is TGTGCCAGCAGCGTATCCTGGAGCTCTGGGGCCAACGTCCTGACTTTC. Translating gives CASSVSWSSGANVLTF. Based on the CDR3 plus reference TRBV9 and TRBJ2-6, the full variable domain is DSGVTQTPKHLITATGQRVTLRCSPRSGDLSVYWYQQSLDQGLQFLIQYYNGEERAKGNILERFSAQQFPDLHSELNLSSLELGDSALYFCASSVSWSSGANVLTFGAGSRLTVL.

The rearrangement joins TRBV4-1 to TRBJ2-7; 8 bases match TRBD1. Germline trimming cut 0 bases from V and 5 bases from J; bases unmatched to any gene: 12. Germline V gene sequence: CDR1 MGHRA, CDR2 YSYEKL. This CDR3 spans 17 amino acids. The CDR3 coding sequence is TGCGCCAGCAGCCAAGAAGGTGCACAGGGGGATTCCAACGAGCAGTACTTC. Translating it yields CASSQEGAQGDSNEQYF.

The rearrangement joins TRBV7-9 to TRBJ1-1; 8 nucleotides agree with TRBD1. The CDR3 has 15 amino acids. Trimming took 5 bases from V and 4 from J; bases not matched to a gene: 9. Germline V gene lookup returns CDR1 SEHNR and CDR2 FQNEAQ (reference sequence). In DNA form, the CDR3 reads TGTGCCAGCAGCAAAGGGCGGGACAGGACCACTGAAGCTTTCTTT. It yields the protein CASSKGRDRTTEAFF.

Details on this clone: Compared with germline, one end of the junction differs, possibly owing to a read error. The V gene is TRBV7-7, the J gene TRBJ2-7, with TRBD1 matching 9 bases. Germline-derived CDR1 and CDR2 are SSHAT and FNYEAQ (reference sequence). The CDR3 sequence is 14 residues long. CDR3 in DNA: TGTGCTAGCAGCCAGGGACAGGGCCCCTACGAGCAGTACTTC. Translated, it gives CASSQGQGPYEQYF. Filled out from reference TRBV7-7 and TRBJ2-7, the complete variable domain reads GAGVSQSPRYKVTKRGQDVTLRCDPISSHATLYWYQQALGQGPEFLTYFNYEAQPDKSGLPSDRFSAERPEGSISTLTIQRTEQRDSAMYRCASSQGQGPYEQYFGPGTRLTVT.

The chain combines TRBV5-4 with TRBJ2-3; TRBD2 agrees at 10 bases. Germline values: CDR1 SGHNT, CDR2 YYREEE (reference sequence). J lost 3 bases, V lost 3 bases, and 4 bases had no gene match. The CDR3 covers 15 residues. CDR3 nucleotide sequence: TGTGCCAGCAGCTCACCTAGCGGGAGTACAGATACGCAGTATTTT. The encoded protein is CASSSPSGSTDTQYF.

The chain is built from TRBV25-1 and TRBJ1-2; D possibly corresponds to TRBD1 (5 bases). Germline CDR1 reads MGHDK; CDR2 reads SYGVNS. This CDR3 is 14 amino acids long. Trimming left V 4 bases short and J 6 bases short, with 15 bases between. The DNA for the CDR3 is TGTGCCAGCAGTGCCTGGGGGAGCTTGGATGGCTACACCTTC. This encodes CASSAWGSLDGYTF.